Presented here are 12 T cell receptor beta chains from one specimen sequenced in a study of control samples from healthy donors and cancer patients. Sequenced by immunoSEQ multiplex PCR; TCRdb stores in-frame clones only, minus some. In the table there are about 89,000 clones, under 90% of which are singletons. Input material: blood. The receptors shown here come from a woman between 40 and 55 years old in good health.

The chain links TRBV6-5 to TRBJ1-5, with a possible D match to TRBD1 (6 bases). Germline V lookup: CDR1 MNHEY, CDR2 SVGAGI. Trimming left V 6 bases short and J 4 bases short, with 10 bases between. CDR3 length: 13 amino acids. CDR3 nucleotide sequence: TGTGCCAGCAGCGGACAGTGGAATCAGCCCCAGCATTTT. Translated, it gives CASSGQWNQPQHF.

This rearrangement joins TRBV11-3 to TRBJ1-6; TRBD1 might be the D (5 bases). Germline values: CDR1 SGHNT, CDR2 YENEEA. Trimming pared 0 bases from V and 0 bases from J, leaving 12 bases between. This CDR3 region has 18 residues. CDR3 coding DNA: TGTGCCAGCAGCTTAGAGGGGGTGTACAGCTCCTATAATTCACCCCTCCACTTT. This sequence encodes CASSLEGVYSSYNSPLHF.

CDR3: CASSPGQGTTEAFF. CDR3 coding DNA: TGTGCCAGCAGCCCTGGACAGGGGACCACTGAAGCTTTCTTT. This chain uses TRBV9 with TRBJ1-1; TRBD1 agrees at 9 bases. The CDR3 sequence is 14 residues long. Unmatched junction bases numbered 5, after V lost 4 bases and J lost 4 bases. Germline CDR1 is SGDLS and CDR2 is YYNGEE.

CDR3 residues: CSVGEGATEAFF. The CDR3 DNA sequence: TGCAGCGTTGGGGAGGGTGCCACTGAAGCTTTCTTT. This sequence joins TRBV29-1 and TRBJ1-1; unclear D gene. V dropped 4 bases and J dropped 4 bases, with 10 bases sitting between them. This CDR3 is 12 amino acids long. From germline, CDR1 is SQVTM and CDR2 ANQGSEA. The entire variable domain, with the rest obtained from reference TRBV29-1 and TRBJ1-1, is as follows: SAVISQKPSRDICQRGTSLTIQCQVDSQVTMMFWYRQQPGQSLTLIATANQGSEATYESGFVIDKFPISRPNLTFSTLTVSNMSPEDSSIYLCSVGEGATEAFFGQGTRLTVV.

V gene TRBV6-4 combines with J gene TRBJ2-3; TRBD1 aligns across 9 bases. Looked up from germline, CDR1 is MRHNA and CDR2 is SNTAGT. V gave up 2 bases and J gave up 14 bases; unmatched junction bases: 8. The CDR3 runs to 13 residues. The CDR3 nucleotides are TGTGCCAGCAGTGACAGGGGACAGGGTCAATTGTATTTT. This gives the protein CASSDRGQGQLYF.

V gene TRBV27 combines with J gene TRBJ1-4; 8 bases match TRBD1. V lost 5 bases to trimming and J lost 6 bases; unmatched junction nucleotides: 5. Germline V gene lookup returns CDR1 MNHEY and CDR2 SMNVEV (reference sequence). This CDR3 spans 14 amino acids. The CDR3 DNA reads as TGTGCCAGCAGTGCCCAGGGGGCTGATGAAAAACTGTTTTTT. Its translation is CASSAQGADEKLFF.

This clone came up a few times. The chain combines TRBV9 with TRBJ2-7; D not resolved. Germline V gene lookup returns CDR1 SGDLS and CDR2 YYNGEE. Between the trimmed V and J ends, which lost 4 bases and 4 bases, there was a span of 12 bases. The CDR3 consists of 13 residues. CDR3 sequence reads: CASSPSHEYEQYF. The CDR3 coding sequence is TGTGCCAGCAGCCCTTCCCATGAGTACGAGCAGTACTTC.

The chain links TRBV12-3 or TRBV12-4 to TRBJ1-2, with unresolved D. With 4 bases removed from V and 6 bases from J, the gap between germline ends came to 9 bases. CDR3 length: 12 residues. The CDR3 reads CASSYGSDGYTF. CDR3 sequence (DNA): TGTGCCAGCAGTTATGGGTCGGATGGCTACACCTTC.

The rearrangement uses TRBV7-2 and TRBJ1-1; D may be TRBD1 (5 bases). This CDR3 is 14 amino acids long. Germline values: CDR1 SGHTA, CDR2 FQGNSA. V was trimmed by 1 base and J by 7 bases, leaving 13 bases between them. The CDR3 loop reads CASSLDPQGLEAFF. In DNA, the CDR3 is TGTGCCAGCAGCTTAGATCCTCAGGGACTTGAAGCTTTCTTT.

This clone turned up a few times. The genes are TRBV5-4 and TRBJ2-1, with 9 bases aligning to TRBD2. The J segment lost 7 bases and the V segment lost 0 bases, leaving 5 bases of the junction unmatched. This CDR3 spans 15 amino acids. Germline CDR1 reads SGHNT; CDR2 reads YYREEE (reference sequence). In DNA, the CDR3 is TGTGCCAGCAGCTTGGCGGGACTAGCCTTTAATGAGCAGTTCTTC. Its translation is CASSLAGLAFNEQFF.

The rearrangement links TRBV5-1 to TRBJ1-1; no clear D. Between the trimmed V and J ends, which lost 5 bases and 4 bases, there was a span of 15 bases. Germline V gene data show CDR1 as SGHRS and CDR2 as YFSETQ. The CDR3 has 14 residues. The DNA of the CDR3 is TGCGCCAGCAGTTCCGGGCAATGGGGCACTGAAGCTTTCTTT. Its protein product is CASSSGQWGTEAFF.

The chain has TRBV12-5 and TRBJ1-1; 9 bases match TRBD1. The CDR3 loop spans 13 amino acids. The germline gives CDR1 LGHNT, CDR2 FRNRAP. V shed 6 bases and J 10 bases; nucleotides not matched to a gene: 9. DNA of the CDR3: TGTGCTAGTGGCCCTCGGACAGGGGATGGAGCTTTCTTT. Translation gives CASGPRTGDGAFF.